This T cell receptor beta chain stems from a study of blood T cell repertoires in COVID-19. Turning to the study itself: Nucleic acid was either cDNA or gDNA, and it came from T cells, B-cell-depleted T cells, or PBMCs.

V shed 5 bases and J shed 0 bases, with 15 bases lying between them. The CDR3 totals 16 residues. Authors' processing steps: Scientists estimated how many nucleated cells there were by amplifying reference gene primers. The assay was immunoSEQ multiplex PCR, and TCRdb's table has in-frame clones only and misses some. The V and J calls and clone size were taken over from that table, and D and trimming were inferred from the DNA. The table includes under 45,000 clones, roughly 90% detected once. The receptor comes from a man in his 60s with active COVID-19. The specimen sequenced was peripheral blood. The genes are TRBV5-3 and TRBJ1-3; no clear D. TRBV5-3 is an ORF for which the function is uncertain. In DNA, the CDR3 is TGTGCCAGAAGTCTGACCCAACAGAACTCTGGAAACACCATATATTTT. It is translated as CARSLTQQNSGNTIYF.